One and the same sample provided the 14 T cell receptor beta chains below, sequenced in a study of blood T cell repertoires in COVID-19 (TCRdb year 2020). Receptor amplification or capture employed the immunoSEQ multiplex PCR assay. What TCRdb holds here is the immuneACCESS table cut down to in-frame rearrangements. Part of the clones is not present; checked against another copy, under half of the missing clones reflect an unresolved V gene, and the others are unexplained. In this sample the table shows just under 100,000 clones, 85% to 90% of which occur a single time. Around 13% of the sample belongs to the ten largest clones. Specimen: peripheral blood. The receptors shown here come from a woman aged 55 to 70 in a cohort sampled during active or convalescent COVID-19.

The rearrangement joins TRBV28 to TRBJ2-2; D remains ambiguous. V was pared by 3 bases and J by 6 bases, with 8 bases between. The CDR3 is 13 residues long. The germline V gene has CDR1 MDHEN and CDR2 SYDVKM. The CDR3 DNA sequence: TGTGCCAGCAGTTTGTTAACGGCCGGGGAGCTGTTTTTT. The encoded protein is CASSLLTAGELFF.

The rearrangement links TRBV5-1 to TRBJ1-2, with 9 bases fitting TRBD1. This CDR3 contains 17 residues. Germline V CDR1 and CDR2: SGHRS, YFSETQ. V shed 4 bases and J 5 bases; nucleotides not matched to a gene: 15. This CDR3 reads CASSHRRTGVGDYGYTF. DNA of the CDR3: TGCGCCAGCAGCCACAGGAGGACAGGGGTTGGGGATTATGGCTACACCTTC.

The rearrangement uses TRBV3-1 (or the pseudogene TRBV3-2) and TRBJ1-1; D is uncertain. Germline CDR1 reads LGHDT; CDR2 reads YNNKEL (reference sequence). The CDR3 consists of 12 residues. V lost 3 bases and J 5 bases, leaving 7 bases between the germline ends. CDR3: CASSHGGTEAFF. DNA for the CDR3: TGTGCCAGCAGCCATGGAGGAACTGAAGCTTTCTTT.

The rearrangement links TRBV5-1 to TRBJ2-5; D is ambiguous. The CDR3 is 12 residues long. Looked up from germline, CDR1 is SGHRS and CDR2 is YFSETQ. V gave up 0 bases and J gave up 5 bases, with 5 bases separating them. The CDR3 protein is CASSLGRETQYF. For the CDR3, the DNA is TGCGCCAGCAGCTTGGGGCGGGAGACCCAGTACTTC.

The J gene is TRBJ2-1, the V gene TRBV18; 13 bases match TRBD2. The J segment lost 7 bases and the V segment lost 2 bases, leaving 5 bases of the junction unmatched. The germline gives CDR1 KGHSH, CDR2 LQKENI. The CDR3 has 16 amino acids. The CDR3 DNA follows: TGTGCCAGCTCACCATCGACTAGCGGGGGGACTAATGAGCAGTTCTTC. It codes for CASSPSTSGGTNEQFF.

This chain links TRBV19 with TRBJ1-1; D is undetermined. The CDR3 contains 13 residues. Trimming pared 1 base from V and 1 base from J, leaving 4 bases between. Germline values: CDR1 LNHDA, CDR2 SQIVND (reference sequence). The CDR3 region is CASSIVQNTEAFF. The DNA of the CDR3 is TGTGCCAGTAGTATAGTACAGAACACTGAAGCTTTCTTT.

J is TRBJ2-5 and V is TRBV3-1 (or the pseudogene TRBV3-2); 8 nucleotides match TRBD2. This CDR3 has 14 residues. Germline loops: CDR1 LGHDT, CDR2 YNNKEL (reference sequence). With 6 bases clipped from V and 3 bases from J, the junction kept 6 bases outside the gene matches. Here the CDR3 DNA reads TGTGCCAGCAGTCTTTCGGGGGGGGAAGAGACCCAGTACTTC. It encodes CASSLSGGEETQYF.

V gene TRBV6-1 combines with J gene TRBJ2-1, with TRBD2 identical over 7 bases. Germline V CDR1 and CDR2: MNHNS, SASEGT. This CDR3 spans 16 amino acids. Trimming removed 2 bases from V and 6 bases from J; junction bases left unmatched: 10. The CDR3 DNA is TGTGCCAGCAGTGAACCCGGACTAGTGCGCGGCAATGAGCAGTTCTTC. Translation gives CASSEPGLVRGNEQFF.

The chain is built from TRBV2 and TRBJ2-1, with 8 bases that match TRBD2. With 7 bases clipped from V and 7 bases from J, the junction kept 12 bases outside the gene matches. The CDR3 extends over 15 amino acids. In germline, CDR1 is SNHLY, CDR2 FYNNEI. This CDR3 reads CASTIEAGARNEQFF. CDR3 DNA: TGTGCCAGCACAATCGAAGCGGGAGCTAGAAATGAGCAGTTCTTC.

This clone was recorded once. J is TRBJ1-1 and V is TRBV27, with unresolved D. CDR3 length equals 13 residues. Per germline, CDR1 MNHEY and CDR2 SMNVEV (reference sequence). Trimming took 6 bases from V and 0 from J, leaving 8 bases between them. The CDR3 here is CASRRYVNTEAFF. CDR3 nucleotides: TGTGCCAGCAGGAGATATGTGAACACTGAAGCTTTCTTT.

This sequence joins TRBV11-2 and TRBJ2-3; D remains ambiguous. V lost 1 base and J lost 5, with 7 bases in between. The CDR3 is 13 amino acids. Germline V gives CDR1 SGHAT, CDR2 FQNNGV. The CDR3 region has the DNA TGTGCCAGCAGCTTAGGCAGGAAAGATACGCAGTATTTT. It yields the protein CASSLGRKDTQYF.

The chain employs TRBV7-8 and TRBJ2-1, with no clear D. The CDR3 runs 15 residues. Per the germline V gene, CDR1 is SGHVS and CDR2 is FQNEAQ. With 0 bases removed from V and 0 bases from J, the gap between germline ends came to 6 bases. CDR3: CASSLAVLSYNEQFF. The CDR3 bases are TGTGCCAGCAGCTTAGCGGTACTCTCCTACAATGAGCAGTTCTTC.

This chain uses TRBV7-9 with TRBJ1-6; D ambiguous. This CDR3 comprises 16 residues. Trimming took 1 base from V and 7 from J, leaving 14 bases between them. Germline CDR1 SEHNR, CDR2 FQNEAQ (reference sequence). The CDR3 protein is CASSLGWDRGNSPLHF. As DNA, the CDR3 is TGTGCCAGCAGCTTAGGCTGGGATAGAGGGAATTCACCCCTCCACTTT.

This clone was observed a handful of times. The chain recombines TRBV28 with TRBJ2-3; D possibly corresponds to TRBD2 (7 bases). Per germline, CDR1 MDHEN and CDR2 SYDVKM. Between the trimmed V and J ends, which lost 8 bases and 2 bases, there was a span of 20 bases. The CDR3 is 16 residues long. The CDR3 loop reads CASLPALGGATDTQYF. CDR3 coding DNA: TGTGCCAGCCTCCCCGCACTAGGGGGGGCCACAGATACGCAGTATTTT.